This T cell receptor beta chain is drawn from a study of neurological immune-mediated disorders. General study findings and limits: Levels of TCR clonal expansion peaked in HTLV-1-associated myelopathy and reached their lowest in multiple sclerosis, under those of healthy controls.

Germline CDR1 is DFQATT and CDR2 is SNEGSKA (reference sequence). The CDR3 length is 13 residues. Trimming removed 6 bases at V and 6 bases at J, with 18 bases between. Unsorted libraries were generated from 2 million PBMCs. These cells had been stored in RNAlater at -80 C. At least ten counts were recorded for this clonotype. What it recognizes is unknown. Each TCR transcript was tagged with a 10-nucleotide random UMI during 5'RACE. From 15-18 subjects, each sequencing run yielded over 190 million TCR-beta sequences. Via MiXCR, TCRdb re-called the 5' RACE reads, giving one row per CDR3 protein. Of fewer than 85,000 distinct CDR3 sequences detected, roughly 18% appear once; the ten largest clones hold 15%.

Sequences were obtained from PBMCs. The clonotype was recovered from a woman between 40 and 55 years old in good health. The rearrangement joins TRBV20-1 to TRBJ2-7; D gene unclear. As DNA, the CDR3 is TGCAGTGCGGGCATCACTCCCGAGAGCGAGCAGTACTTC. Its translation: CSAGITPESEQYF.